Listed here are 20 T cell receptor beta chains from one sample, sequenced in a study of Tregs in tolerant kidney transplant recipients. Here immunoSEQ multiplex PCR was the method, and the copy in TCRdb shows in-frame clones only, minus some. This sample has 240,000 or so clones, with 80% to 85% found just once. Sequenced material: CD4+ T cells from blood. These receptors originate from a human donor in good health.

On this clone itself: Other nucleotide sequences in the sample specify the same CDR3. The V and J genes are TRBV18 and TRBJ1-1, with TRBD1 matching over 7 bases. From germline, CDR1 is KGHSH and CDR2 LQKENI. The CDR3 is made up of 14 amino acids. Trimming took 2 bases from V and 2 from J; bases not matched to a gene: 2. The CDR3 sequence is CASSPGTANTEAFF. The CDR3 bases are TGTGCCAGCTCACCAGGGACAGCTAACACTGAAGCTTTCTTT.

This clone was seen only once. J is TRBJ2-7 and V is TRBV6-4; possibly TRBD2 for D (6 bases). The V gene's germline CDR1 is MRHNA and CDR2 SNTAGT. CDR3 size: 18 residues. Between the trimmed V and J ends, which lost 2 bases and 3 bases, there was a span of 23 bases. CDR3 bases: TGTGCCAGCAGTGACGTCCGTACGGAGCCACTGGGACTCTACGAGCAGTACTTC. This codes for CASSDVRTEPLGLYEQYF.

The V call is TRBV5-1, the J call TRBJ2-5; D is undetermined. The CDR3 consists of 16 residues. Germline CDR1 SGHRS, CDR2 YFSETQ. V was clipped by 4 bases and J by 1 base, with 17 bases between them. The chain's CDR3 is CASSTDPQVIQETQYF. As DNA, the CDR3 is TGCGCCAGCAGCACCGACCCACAAGTTATCCAAGAGACCCAGTACTTC.

The rearrangement joins TRBV7-9 to TRBJ1-1; D possibly corresponds to TRBD1 (5 bases). V was pared by 6 bases and J by 1 base, with 9 bases between. The CDR3 spans 13 residues. Germline-derived CDR1 and CDR2 are SEHNR and FQNEAQ (reference sequence). The CDR3 is CASSSRGNTEAFF. The DNA for the CDR3 is TGTGCCAGCAGTTCTAGGGGGAACACTGAAGCTTTCTTT.

This chain's CDR3 is CAWRYRDRNEQFF. In DNA, the CDR3 is TGTGCCTGGAGGTACAGGGACCGGAATGAGCAGTTCTTC. The rearrangement links TRBV30 to TRBJ2-1; D might be TRBD1 (6 bases). This CDR3 has 13 residues. Germline CDR1 is GTSNPN and CDR2 is SVGIG (reference sequence). V was cut by 3 bases and J by 7 bases, with 13 bases left in between.

J is TRBJ2-3 and V is TRBV5-5; TRBD2 aligns across 11 bases. This CDR3 has 15 residues. Per the germline V gene, CDR1 is SGHKS and CDR2 is YYEKEE (reference sequence). Trimming at V came to 8 bases and at J to 5 bases, leaving 10 bases not matched to a gene. The CDR3: CASLRSGRGRDTQYF. CDR3 sequence (DNA): TGTGCCAGTCTACGTAGCGGGAGGGGGAGAGATACGCAGTATTTT.

The chain has TRBV5-1 and TRBJ2-3, with 8 bases that match TRBD1. V lost 0 bases and J lost 6; bases outside the gene matches: 9. This CDR3 contains 16 residues. Germline V gene lookup returns CDR1 SGHRS and CDR2 YFSETQ. For the CDR3, the DNA is TGCGCCAGCAGCTTGGCCGGACAGGGCGTATGGGATACGCAGTATTTT. It yields the protein CASSLAGQGVWDTQYF.

The rearrangement joins TRBV10-2 to TRBJ2-7; 8 bases are shared with TRBD1. This CDR3 contains 14 residues. Germline CDR1 and CDR2: WSHSY and SAAADI. The trim removed 10 bases at V and 1 base at J, leaving 9 bases unmatched. The CDR3: CATTHRGESYEQYF. CDR3 in DNA: TGCGCCACCACCCACAGGGGGGAATCCTACGAGCAGTACTTC.

The chain uses TRBV30 and TRBJ2-6, with D tentatively TRBD2 (5 bases). From germline, CDR1 is GTSNPN and CDR2 SVGIG (reference sequence). V was shortened by 3 bases and J by 3 bases, with 9 bases between the two germline ends. This CDR3 spans 14 amino acids. The DNA for the CDR3 is TGTGCCTGGAGACTAGAGTATGGGGCCAACGTCCTGACTTTC. Translation: CAWRLEYGANVLTF.

The CDR3 region is CASSQDPGKETQYF. Here the CDR3 DNA reads TGCGCCAGCAGCCAAGATCCAGGGAAAGAGACCCAGTACTTC. The rearrangement joins TRBV4-3 to TRBJ2-5; a possible D gene is TRBD1 (5 bases). Germline assignment: CDR1 LGHNA and CDR2 YSLEER. The length of the CDR3 is 14 residues. V shed 0 bases and J shed 3 bases, with 8 bases lying between them.

This chain uses TRBV19 with TRBJ2-5; 7 bases map to TRBD1. CDR3 size: 13 residues. Germline lookup yields CDR1 LNHDA and CDR2 SQIVND (reference sequence). J lost 5 bases, V lost 5 bases, and 5 bases had no gene match. CDR3 sequence (DNA): TGTGCCAGTAGTCAAGACAGGGAGGAGACCCAGTACTTC. The encoded protein is CASSQDREETQYF. Combining the CDR3 with reference TRBV19 and TRBJ2-5 gives the whole variable domain DGGITQSPKYLFRKEGQNVTLSCEQNLNHDAMYWYRQDPGQGLRLIYYSQIVNDFQKGDIAEGYSVSREKKESFPLTVTSAQKNPTAFYLCASSQDREETQYFGPGTRLLVL.

V gene TRBV28 combines with J gene TRBJ1-5; D call uncertain. This CDR3 contains 12 residues. Germline V CDR1 and CDR2: MDHEN, SYDVKM. V was trimmed by 6 bases and J by 4 bases, leaving 7 bases between them. The chain's CDR3 is CASRLTNQPQHF. The CDR3 region has the DNA TGTGCCAGCAGATTAACAAATCAGCCCCAGCATTTT. The variable domain in full, with the rest retrieved from reference TRBV28 and TRBJ1-5, is DVKVTQSSRYLVKRTGEKVFLECVQDMDHENMFWYRQDPGLGLRLIYFSYDVKMKEKGDIPEGYSVSREKKERFSLILESASTNQTSMYLCASRLTNQPQHFGDGTRLSIL.

The chain has TRBV11-2 and TRBJ2-5, with D unclear. The closer fit of TRBJ2-7 to the DNA end suggests the J call may be wrong. The V gene's germline CDR1 is SGHAT and CDR2 FQNNGV. CDR3 size: 15 residues. The CDR3 DNA follows: TGTGCCAGCAGCGCAGGATTAGATTCTGACTACGAGCAGTACTTC. This encodes CASSAGLDSDYEQYF.

This chain uses TRBV5-1 with TRBJ2-7, with 7 bases matching TRBD1. The germline CDR1 and CDR2 sequences are SGHRS and YFSETQ. Germline trimming cut 2 bases from V and 7 bases from J; bases unmatched to any gene: 3. This CDR3 comprises 12 residues. The CDR3: CASSFTGEEQYF. For the CDR3, the DNA is TGCGCCAGCAGCTTTACAGGGGAAGAGCAGTACTTC.

For the CDR3, the DNA is TGCGCCAGCAGCTTGGGGGGCGGGGGAGGCACAGATACGCAGTATTTT. This translates into CASSLGGGGGTDTQYF. The chain couples TRBV5-1 to TRBJ2-3; TRBD2 aligns across 7 bases. The CDR3 extends over 16 amino acids. CDR1 and CDR2 (germline): SGHRS, YFSETQ. J gave up 1 base and V 0 bases, and 5 bases lay outside the gene matches.

The chain couples TRBV6-4 to TRBJ1-3; D uncertain. This CDR3 has 14 residues. The germline gives CDR1 MRHNA, CDR2 SNTAGT. Trimming pared 7 bases from V and 0 bases from J, leaving 10 bases between. The CDR3 reads CASIPGYSGNTIYF. DNA for the CDR3: TGTGCCAGCATACCGGGGTACTCTGGAAACACCATATATTTT.

The V and J genes are TRBV27 and TRBJ1-4; D ambiguous. CDR1 is MNHEY and CDR2 is SMNVEV in the germline V gene (reference sequence). CDR3 length: 11 residues. The V gene lost 4 bases and the J gene lost 4 bases, with 1 base spanning the gap. This CDR3 is CASSYNEKLFF. The CDR3 nucleotides are TGTGCCAGCAGTTATAATGAAAAACTGTTTTTT.

The chain links TRBV6-6 to TRBJ1-1; D uncertain. This CDR3 contains 13 residues. The germline CDR1 and CDR2 sequences are MNHNY and SVGAGI (reference sequence). The V gene lost 5 bases and the J gene lost 5 bases, with 12 bases spanning the gap. The CDR3 region is CASSRQSGTEAFF. The CDR3 DNA reads TGTGCCAGCAGTCGACAATCCGGGACTGAAGCTTTCTTT.

V usage is TRBV6-1 and J usage is TRBJ2-7; no clear D gene. CDR1 is MNHNS and CDR2 is SASEGT in the germline V gene. The V end lost 1 base, the J end lost 2 bases, and 9 bases lay between the germline ends. The CDR3 spans 14 residues. DNA for the CDR3: TGTGCCAGCAGTGAAGTCCCAGGAACCTACGAGCAGTACTTC. This translates into CASSEVPGTYEQYF.

The V and J genes are TRBV18 and TRBJ2-4, with D possibly matching TRBD1 (5 bases). Germline V gene sequence: CDR1 KGHSH, CDR2 LQKENI. The CDR3 sequence is 19 residues long. With 0 bases removed from V and 1 base from J, the gap between germline ends came to 19 bases. This CDR3 is CASSPPTGQGMGAKNIQYF. The CDR3, as DNA: TGTGCCAGCTCACCACCCACAGGCCAGGGAATGGGGGCCAAAAACATTCAGTACTTC.